This TCR beta chain derives from a study of CD8 T cells in Susac syndrome. From blood CD8+ and CD4+ T cells, TCR beta sequences were generated. The patients serving as multiple sclerosis controls were treatment-naive. They had stable or active relapsing-remitting disease and fulfilled revised McDonald criteria. Random hexamers served to reverse transcribe roughly 0.45 to 1 ug RNA. The authors amplified TCR beta CDR3 across 54 Vbeta and 13 Jbeta using immunoSEQ multiplex PCR. TCRdb itself ran the immunoSEQ multiplex PCR reads through MiXCR, one entry per CDR3 protein. The sample contains approximately 230,000 distinct CDR3 sequences, 80% to 95% of which appear only once. V was shortened by 3 bases and J by 3 bases, with 8 bases between the two germline ends. Germline assignment: CDR1 SGHTA and CDR2 FQGTGA. The CDR3 spans 13 residues.

The sequencing input was CD4+ T cells from PBMCs. The rearrangement joins TRBV7-3 to TRBJ2-5; D unclear. This clonotype was obtained from a human donor with multiple sclerosis. CDR3 region: CASSFVGEETQYF. Written as DNA, the CDR3 is TGTGCCAGCAGCTTTGTCGGAGAAGAGACCCAGTACTTC.